This T cell receptor beta chain was documented in a study of T cell responses to AZD1222 COVID-19 vaccine. V was clipped by 3 bases and J by 7 bases; unmatched bases: 6. Germline CDR1 reads SGHVS; CDR2 reads FQNEAQ. The CDR3 is 16 residues long. Produced via immunoSEQ multiplex PCR; TCRdb's table is partial and in-frame only. The data contain roughly 120,000 clones, around 83% of them seen just once; the ten biggest clones take up less than 5.5%. The clonotype was recovered from an adult who received the AZD1222 COVID-19 vaccine. The genes are TRBV7-8 and TRBJ2-1, with 13 nucleotides matching TRBD2. The starting material was peripheral blood, obtained 28 days after the second AZD1222 dose. The CDR3 bases are TGTGCCAGCAGCTTGTGGACTAGCGGGGGCCGGAATGAGCAGTTCTTC. It codes for CASSLWTSGGRNEQFF.